This T cell receptor (beta chain) was recovered during a study of OX40 agonist ivuxolimab in advanced cancers. This table comes from immunoSEQ multiplex PCR, and its TCRdb copy is limited to in-frame clones, with some not included. The profile shows 15,000 or so clones, roughly 87% of them singletons. This clone was detected only a few times. Within the sample, other DNA sequences also encode this same CDR3. The CDR3 extends over 17 amino acids. Germline trimming cut 5 bases from V and 2 bases from J; bases unmatched to any gene: 11. Germline assignment: CDR1 SGHVS and CDR2 FQNEAQ. The gene calls are TRBV7-8 and TRBJ2-2, with 7 bases matching TRBD1. The clonotype was recovered from an adult with an advanced solid tumor such as melanoma, head and neck, liver or kidney cancer. Sequences were derived from CD4+ or CD8+ T cells sorted from blood, sampled in a trial of the OX40 agonist ivuxolimab. DNA of the CDR3: TGTGCCAGCAGCGTCAGTTTGGGGACAGTTAACACCGGGGAGCTGTTTTTT. Translating gives CASSVSLGTVNTGELFF.